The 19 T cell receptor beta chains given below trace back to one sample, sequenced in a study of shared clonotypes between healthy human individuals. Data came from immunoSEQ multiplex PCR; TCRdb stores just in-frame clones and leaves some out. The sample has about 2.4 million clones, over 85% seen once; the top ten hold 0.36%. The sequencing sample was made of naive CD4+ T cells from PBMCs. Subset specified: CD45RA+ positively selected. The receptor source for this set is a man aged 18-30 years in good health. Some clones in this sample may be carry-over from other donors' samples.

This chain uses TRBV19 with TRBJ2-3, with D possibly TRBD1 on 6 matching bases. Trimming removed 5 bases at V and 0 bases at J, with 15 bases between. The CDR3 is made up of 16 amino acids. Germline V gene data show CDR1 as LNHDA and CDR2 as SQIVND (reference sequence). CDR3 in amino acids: CASSVRQALSTDTQYF. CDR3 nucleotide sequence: TGTGCCAGTAGTGTCCGACAGGCCCTAAGCACAGATACGCAGTATTTT.

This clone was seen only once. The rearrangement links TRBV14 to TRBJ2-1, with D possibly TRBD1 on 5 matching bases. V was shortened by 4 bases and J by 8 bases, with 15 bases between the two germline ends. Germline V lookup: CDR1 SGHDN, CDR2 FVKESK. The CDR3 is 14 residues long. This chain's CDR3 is CASSRGWGGDEQFF. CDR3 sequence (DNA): TGTGCCAGCAGCCGAGGATGGGGCGGCGATGAGCAGTTCTTC.

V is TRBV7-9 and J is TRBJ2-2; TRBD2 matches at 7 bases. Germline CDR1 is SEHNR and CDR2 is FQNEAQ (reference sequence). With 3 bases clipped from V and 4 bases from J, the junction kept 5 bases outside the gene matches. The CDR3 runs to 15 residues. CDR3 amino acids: CASSFTGRATGELFF. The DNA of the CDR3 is TGTGCCAGCAGCTTTACGGGGAGGGCCACCGGGGAGCTGTTTTTT.

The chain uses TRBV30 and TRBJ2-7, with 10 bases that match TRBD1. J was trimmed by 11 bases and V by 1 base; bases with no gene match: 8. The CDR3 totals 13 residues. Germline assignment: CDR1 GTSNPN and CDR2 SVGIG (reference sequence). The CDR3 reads CAWSGDRGWEEYF. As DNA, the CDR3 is TGTGCCTGGAGTGGGGACAGGGGATGGGAGGAGTACTTC.

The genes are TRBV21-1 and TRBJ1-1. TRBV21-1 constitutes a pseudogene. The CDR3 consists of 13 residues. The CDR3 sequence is CASSKDPGPGAFF. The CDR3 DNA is TGTGCCAGCAGCAAAGATCCGGGGCCGGGAGCTTTCTTT.

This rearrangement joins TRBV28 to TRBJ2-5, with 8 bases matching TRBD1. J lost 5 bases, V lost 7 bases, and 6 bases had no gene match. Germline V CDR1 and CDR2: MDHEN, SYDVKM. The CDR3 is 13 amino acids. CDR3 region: CASTTGGWETQYF. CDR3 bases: TGTGCCAGCACCACAGGGGGTTGGGAGACCCAGTACTTC. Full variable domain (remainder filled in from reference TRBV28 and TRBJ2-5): DVKVTQSSRYLVKRTGEKVFLECVQDMDHENMFWYRQDPGLGLRLIYFSYDVKMKEKGDIPEGYSVSREKKERFSLILESASTNQTSMYLCASTTGGWETQYFGPGTRLLVL.

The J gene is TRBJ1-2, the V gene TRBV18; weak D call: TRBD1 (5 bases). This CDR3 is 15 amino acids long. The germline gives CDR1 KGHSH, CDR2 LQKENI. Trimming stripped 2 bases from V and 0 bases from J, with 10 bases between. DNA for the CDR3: TGTGCCAGCTCACCAATGGGGGACGCTAACTATGGCTACACCTTC. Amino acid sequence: CASSPMGDANYGYTF.

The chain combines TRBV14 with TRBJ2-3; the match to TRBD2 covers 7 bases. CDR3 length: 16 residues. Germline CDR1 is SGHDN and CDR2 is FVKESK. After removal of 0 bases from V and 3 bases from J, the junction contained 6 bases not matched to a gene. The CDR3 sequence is CASSQDMGRGTDTQYF. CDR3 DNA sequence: TGTGCCAGCAGCCAAGATATGGGGAGGGGAACAGATACGCAGTATTTT.

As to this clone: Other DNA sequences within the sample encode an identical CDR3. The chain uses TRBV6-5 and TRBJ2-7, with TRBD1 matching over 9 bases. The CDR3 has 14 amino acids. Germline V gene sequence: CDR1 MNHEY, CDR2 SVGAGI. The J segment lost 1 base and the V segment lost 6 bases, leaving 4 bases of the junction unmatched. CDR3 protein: CASSSDRGSYEQYF. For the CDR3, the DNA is TGTGCCAGCAGCTCGGACAGGGGATCCTACGAGCAGTACTTC.

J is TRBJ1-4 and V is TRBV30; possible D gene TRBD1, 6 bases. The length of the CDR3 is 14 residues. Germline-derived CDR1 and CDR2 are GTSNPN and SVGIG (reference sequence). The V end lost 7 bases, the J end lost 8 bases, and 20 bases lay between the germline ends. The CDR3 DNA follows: TGTGCCTCCACTCAAGGGGGGTTTGGGGAAAAACTGTTTTTT. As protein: CASTQGGFGEKLFF.

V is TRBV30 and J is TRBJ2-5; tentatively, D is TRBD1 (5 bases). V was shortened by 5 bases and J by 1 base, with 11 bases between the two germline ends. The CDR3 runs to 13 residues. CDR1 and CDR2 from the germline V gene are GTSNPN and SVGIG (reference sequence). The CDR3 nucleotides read TGTGCCTGGGACAGACAAATCCAAGAGACCCAGTACTTC. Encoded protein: CAWDRQIQETQYF.

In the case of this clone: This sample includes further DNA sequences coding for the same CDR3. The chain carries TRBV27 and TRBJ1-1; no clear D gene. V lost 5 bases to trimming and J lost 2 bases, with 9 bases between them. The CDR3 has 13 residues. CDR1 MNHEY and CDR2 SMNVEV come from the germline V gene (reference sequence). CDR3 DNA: TGTGCCAGCAGTCCTCGGGAAAACACTGAAGCTTTCTTT. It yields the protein CASSPRENTEAFF.

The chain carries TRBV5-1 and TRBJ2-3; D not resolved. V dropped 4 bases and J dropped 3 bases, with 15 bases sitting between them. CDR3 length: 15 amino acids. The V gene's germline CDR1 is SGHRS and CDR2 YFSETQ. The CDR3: CASSEAILGTDTQYF. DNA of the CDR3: TGCGCCAGCAGCGAAGCGATCCTGGGAACAGATACGCAGTATTTT. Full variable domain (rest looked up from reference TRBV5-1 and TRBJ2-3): KAGVTQTPRYLIKTRGQQVTLSCSPISGHRSVSWYQQTPGQGLQFLFEYFSETQRNKGNFPGRFSGRQFSNSRSEMNVSTLELGDSALYLCASSEAILGTDTQYFGPGTRLTVL.

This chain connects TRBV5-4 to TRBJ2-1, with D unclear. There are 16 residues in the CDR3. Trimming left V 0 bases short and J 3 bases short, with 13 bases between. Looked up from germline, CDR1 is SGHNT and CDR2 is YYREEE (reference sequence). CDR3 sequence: CASSLESQRFYNEQFF. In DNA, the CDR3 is TGTGCCAGCAGCTTGGAGTCCCAAAGATTCTACAATGAGCAGTTCTTC.

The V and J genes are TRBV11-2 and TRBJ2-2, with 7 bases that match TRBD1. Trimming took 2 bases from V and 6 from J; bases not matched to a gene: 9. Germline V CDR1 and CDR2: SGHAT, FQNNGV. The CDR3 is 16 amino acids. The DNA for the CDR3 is TGTGCCAGCAGCTTAAGGGGGCGCGGGTACCCCGGGGAGCTGTTTTTT. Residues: CASSLRGRGYPGELFF.

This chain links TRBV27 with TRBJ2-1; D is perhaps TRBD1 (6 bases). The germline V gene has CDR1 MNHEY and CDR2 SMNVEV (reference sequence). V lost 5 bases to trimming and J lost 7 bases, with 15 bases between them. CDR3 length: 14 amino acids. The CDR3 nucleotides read TGTGCCAGCAGTCTAGACAGGCGAGGGAATGAGCAGTTCTTC. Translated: CASSLDRRGNEQFF.

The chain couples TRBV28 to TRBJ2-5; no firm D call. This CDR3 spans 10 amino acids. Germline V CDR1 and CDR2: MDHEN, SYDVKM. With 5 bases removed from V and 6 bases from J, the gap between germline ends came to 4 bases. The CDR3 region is CASSAQTQYF. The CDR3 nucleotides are TGTGCCAGCAGTGCCCAGACCCAGTACTTC.

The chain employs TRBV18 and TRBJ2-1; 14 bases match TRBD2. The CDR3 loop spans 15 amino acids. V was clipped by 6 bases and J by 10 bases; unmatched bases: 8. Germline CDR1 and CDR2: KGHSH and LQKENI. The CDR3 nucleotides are TGTGCCAGCTCGATCGGGACTAGCGGGAGCGGGGAGCAGTTCTTC. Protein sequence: CASSIGTSGSGEQFF.

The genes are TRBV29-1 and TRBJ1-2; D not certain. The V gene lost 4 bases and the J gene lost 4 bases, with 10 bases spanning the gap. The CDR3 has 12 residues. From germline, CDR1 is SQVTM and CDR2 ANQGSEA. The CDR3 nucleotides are TGCAGCGTTGGCAGCGGACCCTATGGCTACACCTTC. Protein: CSVGSGPYGYTF. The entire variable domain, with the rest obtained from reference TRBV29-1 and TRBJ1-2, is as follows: SAVISQKPSRDICQRGTSLTIQCQVDSQVTMMFWYRQQPGQSLTLIATANQGSEATYESGFVIDKFPISRPNLTFSTLTVSNMSPEDSSIYLCSVGSGPYGYTFGSGTRLTVV.